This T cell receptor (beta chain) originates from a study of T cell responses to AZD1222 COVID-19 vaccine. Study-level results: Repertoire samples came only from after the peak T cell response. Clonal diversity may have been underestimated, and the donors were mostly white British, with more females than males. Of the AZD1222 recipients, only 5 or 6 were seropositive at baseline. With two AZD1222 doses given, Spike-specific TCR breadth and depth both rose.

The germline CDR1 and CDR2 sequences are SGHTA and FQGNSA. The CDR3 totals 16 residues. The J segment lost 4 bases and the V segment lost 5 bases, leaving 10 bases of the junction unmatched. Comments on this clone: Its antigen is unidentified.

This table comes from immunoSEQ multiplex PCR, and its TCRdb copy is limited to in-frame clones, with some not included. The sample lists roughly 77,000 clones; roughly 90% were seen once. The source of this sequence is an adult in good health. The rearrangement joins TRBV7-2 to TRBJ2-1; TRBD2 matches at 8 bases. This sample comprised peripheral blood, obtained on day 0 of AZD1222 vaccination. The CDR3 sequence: CASSLGAGGAYNEQFF. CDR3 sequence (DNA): TGTGCCAGCAGCCTAGGCGCGGGGGGCGCTTACAATGAGCAGTTCTTC.